This T cell receptor (beta chain) derives from a study of T cells after yellow fever vaccination. As for the study in general: Any fraction with a low cell number was prepared using SMART-Seq v4 Ultra Low Input. Points from the study as a whole: It was a weaker secondary response, yet one that peaked faster, at day 5 versus 15.

MiXCR, applied by TCRdb to the 5' RACE reads, yields one record per CDR3 protein. This sample has fewer than 450,000 distinct CDR3 sequences, with 11% found just once. In the case of this clonotype: Its specificity is not known.

CDR1 SQVTM and CDR2 ANQGSEA come from the germline V gene. The CDR3 is 20 residues long. The ends were cut back, 5 bases at V and 1 base at J, with 29 bases in the middle. The sequences come from PBMCs, collected on the day of the first yellow fever vaccination. The chain uses TRBV29-1 and TRBJ1-4; TRBD1 might be the D (6 bases). This receptor was identified in a man between 18 and 29 years old who received the YFV17D yellow fever vaccine. DNA for the CDR3: TGCAGCGTTTGGGGCCGTACGAAGGGCCCACAGGGAGAAACTAATGAAAAACTGTTTTTT. Amino acid sequence: CSVWGRTKGPQGETNEKLFF.